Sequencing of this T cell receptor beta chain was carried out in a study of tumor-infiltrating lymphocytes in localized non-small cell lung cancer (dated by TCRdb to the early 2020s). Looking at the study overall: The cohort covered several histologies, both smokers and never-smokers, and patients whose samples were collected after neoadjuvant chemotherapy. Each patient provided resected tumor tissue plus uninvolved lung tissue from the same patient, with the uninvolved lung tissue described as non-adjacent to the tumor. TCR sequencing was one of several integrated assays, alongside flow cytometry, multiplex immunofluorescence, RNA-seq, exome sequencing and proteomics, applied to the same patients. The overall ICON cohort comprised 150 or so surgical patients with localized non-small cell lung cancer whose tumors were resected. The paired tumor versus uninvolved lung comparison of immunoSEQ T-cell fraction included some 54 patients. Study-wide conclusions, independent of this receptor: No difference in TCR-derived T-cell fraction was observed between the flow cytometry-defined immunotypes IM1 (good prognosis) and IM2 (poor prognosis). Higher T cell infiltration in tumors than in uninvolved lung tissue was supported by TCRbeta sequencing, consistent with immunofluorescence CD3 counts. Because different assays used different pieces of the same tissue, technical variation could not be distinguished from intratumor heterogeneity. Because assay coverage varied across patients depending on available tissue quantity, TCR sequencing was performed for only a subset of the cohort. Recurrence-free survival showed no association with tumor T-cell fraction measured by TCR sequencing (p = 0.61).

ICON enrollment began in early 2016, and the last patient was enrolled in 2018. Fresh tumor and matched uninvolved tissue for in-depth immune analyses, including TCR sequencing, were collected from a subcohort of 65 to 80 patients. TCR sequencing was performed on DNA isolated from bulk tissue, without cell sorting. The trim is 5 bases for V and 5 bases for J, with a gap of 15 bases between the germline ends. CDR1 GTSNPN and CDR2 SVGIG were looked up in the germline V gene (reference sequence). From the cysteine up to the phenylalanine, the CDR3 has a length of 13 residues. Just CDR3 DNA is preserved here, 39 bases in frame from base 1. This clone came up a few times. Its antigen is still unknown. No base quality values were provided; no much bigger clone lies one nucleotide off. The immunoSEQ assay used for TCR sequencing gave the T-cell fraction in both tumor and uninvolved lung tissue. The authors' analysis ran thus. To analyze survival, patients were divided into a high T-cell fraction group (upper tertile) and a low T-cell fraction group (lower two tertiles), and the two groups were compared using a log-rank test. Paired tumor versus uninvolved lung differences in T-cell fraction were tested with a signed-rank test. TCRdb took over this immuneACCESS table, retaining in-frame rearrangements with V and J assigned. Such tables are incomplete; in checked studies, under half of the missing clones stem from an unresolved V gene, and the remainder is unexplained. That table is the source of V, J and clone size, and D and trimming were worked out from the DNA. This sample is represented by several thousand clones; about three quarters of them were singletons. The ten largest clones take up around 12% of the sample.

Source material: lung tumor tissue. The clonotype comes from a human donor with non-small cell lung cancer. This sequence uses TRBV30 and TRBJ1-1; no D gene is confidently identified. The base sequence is TGTGCCTGGTCAAGTCGACCTCGGACTGAAGCTTTCTTT. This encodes CAWSSRPRTEAFF.